The present entry profiles one T cell receptor (beta chain) with its context. What it binds is not known. TCR beta cDNA was made by 5'RACE template switching with UMIs. Reprocessing the 5' RACE reads, TCRdb reports a single entry for every CDR3 protein and omits DNA. The listing contains roughly 300,000 distinct CDR3 sequences. This specimen belongs to a study of T cells expressing NK-cell markers. Study-level results: More than 5 donors carried dominant NKG2C+ clonotypes that made up roughly 1.0-8% of their CD8+ T cells. The study did not resolve the HCMV specificity of expanded NKG2C+ T cell clones.

This CDR3 has 12 residues. Looked up from germline, CDR1 is SQVTM and CDR2 is ANQGSEA. This TCR was sampled from a woman aged 18-69 years in good health. Material for sequencing was blood T cells: a sorted CD56 or NKG2C T cell subset, CD4+ or CD8+ T cells, or bulk PBMC T cells (not recorded which). V is TRBV29-1 and J is TRBJ1-1; TCRdb calls TRBD1, which cannot be checked without DNA. The CDR3 protein is CSVETGGSEAFF. Full variable domain (missing parts from reference TRBV29-1 and TRBJ1-1): SAVISQKPSRDICQRGTSLTIQCQVDSQVTMMFWYRQQPGQSLTLIATANQGSEATYESGFVIDKFPISRPNLTFSTLTVSNMSPEDSSIYLCSVETGGSEAFFGQGTRLTVV.